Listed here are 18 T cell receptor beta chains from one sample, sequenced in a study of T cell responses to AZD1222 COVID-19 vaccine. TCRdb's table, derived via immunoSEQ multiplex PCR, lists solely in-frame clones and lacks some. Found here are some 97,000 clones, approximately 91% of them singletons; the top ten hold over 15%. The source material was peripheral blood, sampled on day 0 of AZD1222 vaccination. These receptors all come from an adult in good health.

The chain's CDR3 is CANHRASGQETQYF. DNA for the CDR3: TGTGCCAACCACAGGGCTAGCGGACAAGAGACCCAGTACTTC. The chain recombines TRBV2 with TRBJ2-5; D might be TRBD2 (7 bases). The CDR3 runs 14 residues. Germline CDR1 reads SNHLY; CDR2 reads FYNNEI. The V gene lost 10 bases and the J gene lost 2 bases, with 17 bases spanning the gap.

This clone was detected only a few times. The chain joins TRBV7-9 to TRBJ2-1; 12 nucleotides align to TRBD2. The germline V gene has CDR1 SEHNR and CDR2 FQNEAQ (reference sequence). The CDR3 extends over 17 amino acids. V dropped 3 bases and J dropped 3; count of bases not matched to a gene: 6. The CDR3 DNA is TGTGCCAGCAGCTTGTTGGGACTAGCGGGCATCTACAATGAGCAGTTCTTC. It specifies CASSLLGLAGIYNEQFF.

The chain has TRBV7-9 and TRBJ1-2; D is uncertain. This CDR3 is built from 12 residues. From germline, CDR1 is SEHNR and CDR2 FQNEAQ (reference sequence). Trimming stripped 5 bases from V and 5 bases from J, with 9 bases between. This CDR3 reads CASSPTDYGYTF. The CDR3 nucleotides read TGTGCCAGCAGCCCCACCGATTATGGCTACACCTTC.

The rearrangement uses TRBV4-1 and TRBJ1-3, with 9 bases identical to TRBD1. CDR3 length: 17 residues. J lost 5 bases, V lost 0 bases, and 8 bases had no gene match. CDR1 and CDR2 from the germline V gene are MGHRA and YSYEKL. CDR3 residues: CASSQEQGAWNRNTIYF. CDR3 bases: TGCGCCAGCAGCCAAGAACAGGGGGCTTGGAACAGAAACACCATATATTTT.

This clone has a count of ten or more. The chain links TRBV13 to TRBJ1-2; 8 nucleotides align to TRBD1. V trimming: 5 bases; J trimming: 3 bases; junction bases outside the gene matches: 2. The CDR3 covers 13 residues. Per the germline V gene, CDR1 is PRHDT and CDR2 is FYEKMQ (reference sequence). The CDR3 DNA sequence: TGTGCCAGCAGCACAGGGGGATACTATGGCTACACCTTC. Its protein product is CASSTGGYYGYTF.

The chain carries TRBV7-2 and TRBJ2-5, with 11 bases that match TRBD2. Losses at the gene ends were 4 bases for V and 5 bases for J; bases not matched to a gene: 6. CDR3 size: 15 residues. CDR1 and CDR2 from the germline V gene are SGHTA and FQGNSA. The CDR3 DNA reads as TGTGCCAGCAGCTCTAGCGGGAGGCTTTGGGAGACCCAGTACTTC. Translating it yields CASSSSGRLWETQYF.

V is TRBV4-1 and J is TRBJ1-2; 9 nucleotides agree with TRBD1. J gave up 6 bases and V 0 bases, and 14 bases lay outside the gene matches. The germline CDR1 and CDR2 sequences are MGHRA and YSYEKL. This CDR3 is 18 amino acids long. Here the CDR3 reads CASSQEGVGVQGANGYTF. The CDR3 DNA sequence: TGCGCCAGCAGCCAAGAAGGCGTCGGGGTACAGGGGGCGAATGGCTACACCTTC.

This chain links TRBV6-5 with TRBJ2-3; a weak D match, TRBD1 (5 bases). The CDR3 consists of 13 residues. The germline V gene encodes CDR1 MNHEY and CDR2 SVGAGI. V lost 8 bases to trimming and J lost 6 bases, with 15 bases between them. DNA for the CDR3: TGTGCCAGCCGTCCAGGGTCCCCCGATACGCAGTATTTT. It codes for CASRPGSPDTQYF.

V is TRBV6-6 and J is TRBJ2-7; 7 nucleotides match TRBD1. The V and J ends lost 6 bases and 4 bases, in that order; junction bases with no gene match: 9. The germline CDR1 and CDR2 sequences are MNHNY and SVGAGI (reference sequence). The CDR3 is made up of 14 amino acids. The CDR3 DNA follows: TGTGCCAGCAGCTCACGACAGGGTTCTTACGAGCAGTACTTC. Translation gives CASSSRQGSYEQYF.

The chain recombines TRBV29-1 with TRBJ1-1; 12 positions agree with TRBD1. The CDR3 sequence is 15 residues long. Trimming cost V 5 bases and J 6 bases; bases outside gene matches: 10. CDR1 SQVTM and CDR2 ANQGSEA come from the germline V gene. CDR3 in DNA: TGCAGCGTTTCCGGGACAGGGGGCTTTTTGCCTGAAGCTTTCTTT. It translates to CSVSGTGGFLPEAFF.

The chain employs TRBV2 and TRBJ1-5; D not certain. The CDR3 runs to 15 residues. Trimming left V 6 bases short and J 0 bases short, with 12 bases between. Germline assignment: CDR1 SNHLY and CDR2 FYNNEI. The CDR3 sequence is CASSPTGSSNQPQHF. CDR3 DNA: TGTGCCAGCAGCCCCACGGGCAGTAGCAATCAGCCCCAGCATTTT.

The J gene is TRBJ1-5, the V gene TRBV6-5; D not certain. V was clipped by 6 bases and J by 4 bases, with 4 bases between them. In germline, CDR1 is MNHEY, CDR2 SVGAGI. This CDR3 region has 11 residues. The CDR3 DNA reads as TGTGCCAGCAGGATAAATCAGCCCCAGCATTTT. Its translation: CASRINQPQHF.

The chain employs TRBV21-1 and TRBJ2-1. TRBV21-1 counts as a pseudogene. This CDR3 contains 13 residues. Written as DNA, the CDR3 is TGTGCCAGCAGCACCAAGGTTTACAATGAGCAGTTCTTC. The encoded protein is CASSTKVYNEQFF.

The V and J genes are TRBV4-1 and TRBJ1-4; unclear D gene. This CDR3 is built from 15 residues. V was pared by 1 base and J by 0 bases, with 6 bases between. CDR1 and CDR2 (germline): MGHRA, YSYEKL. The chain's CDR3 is CASSQVTATNEKLFF. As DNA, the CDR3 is TGCGCCAGCAGCCAAGTAACCGCAACTAATGAAAAACTGTTTTTT.

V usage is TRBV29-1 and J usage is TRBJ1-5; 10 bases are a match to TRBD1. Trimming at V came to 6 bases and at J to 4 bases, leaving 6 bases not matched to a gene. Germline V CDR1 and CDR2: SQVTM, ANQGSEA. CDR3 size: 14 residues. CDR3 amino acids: CSVKGQGGNQPQHF. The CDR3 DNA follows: TGCAGCGTCAAAGGACAGGGGGGAAATCAGCCCCAGCATTTT.

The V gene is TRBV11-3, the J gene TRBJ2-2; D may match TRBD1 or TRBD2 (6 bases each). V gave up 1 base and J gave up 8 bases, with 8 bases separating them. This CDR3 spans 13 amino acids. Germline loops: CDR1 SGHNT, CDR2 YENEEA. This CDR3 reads CASSLGGTGELFF. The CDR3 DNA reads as TGTGCCAGCAGCTTAGGCGGGACAGGGGAGCTGTTTTTT. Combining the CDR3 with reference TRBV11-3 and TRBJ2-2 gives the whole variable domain EAGVVQSPRYKIIEKKQPVAFWCNPISGHNTLYWYLQNLGQGPELLIRYENEEAVDDSQLPKDRFSAERLKGVDSTLKIQPAELGDSAVYLCASSLGGTGELFFGEGSRLTVL.

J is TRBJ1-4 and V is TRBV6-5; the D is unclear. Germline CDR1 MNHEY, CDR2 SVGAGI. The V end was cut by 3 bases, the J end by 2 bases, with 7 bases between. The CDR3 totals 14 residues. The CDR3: CASSYGGTNEKLFF. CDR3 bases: TGTGCCAGCAGTTATGGTGGGACTAATGAAAAACTGTTTTTT.

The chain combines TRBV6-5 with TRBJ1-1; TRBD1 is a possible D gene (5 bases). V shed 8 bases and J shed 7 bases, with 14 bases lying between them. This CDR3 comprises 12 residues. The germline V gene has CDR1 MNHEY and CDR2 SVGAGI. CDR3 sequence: CASLWDVNEAFF. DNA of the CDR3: TGTGCCAGCCTATGGGACGTTAATGAAGCTTTCTTT.